A single sample gave rise to the 18 T cell receptor beta chains below, sequenced in a study of T cell responses to AZD1222 COVID-19 vaccine. Libraries were prepared by immunoSEQ multiplex PCR; TCRdb keeps only in-frame clonotypes and omits some of them. The top ten clones hold about 3% of a sample with 150,000 to 200,000 clones, 87% of them seen once. Specimen: peripheral blood, collected on day 0 of AZD1222 vaccination. These receptors all come from an adult in good health.

The rearrangement links TRBV5-4 to TRBJ2-7; no clear D. Trimming pared 2 bases from V and 1 base from J, leaving 4 bases between. Germline V gene lookup returns CDR1 SGHNT and CDR2 YYREEE (reference sequence). This CDR3 contains 12 residues. CDR3 sequence: CASSFQSYEQYF. The DNA for the CDR3 is TGTGCCAGCAGCTTCCAGTCCTACGAGCAGTACTTC.

This clone was observed once. The J gene is TRBJ2-1, the V gene TRBV24-1; the D is unclear. CDR1 and CDR2 from the germline V gene are KGHDR and SFDVKD. The CDR3 contains 12 residues. V dropped 5 bases and J dropped 4 bases, with 5 bases sitting between them. CDR3 region: CATSVGYNEQFF. CDR3 nucleotide sequence: TGTGCCACCAGTGTAGGGTACAATGAGCAGTTCTTC.

The chain is built from TRBV4-1 and TRBJ2-1, with TRBD2 matching over 14 bases. This CDR3 is built from 16 residues. Germline V gene data show CDR1 as MGHRA and CDR2 as YSYEKL. Trimming removed 0 bases from V and 7 bases from J; junction bases left unmatched: 2. The CDR3 sequence is CASSQEGLAGENEQFF. The CDR3 coding sequence is TGCGCCAGCAGCCAAGAGGGACTAGCGGGAGAAAATGAGCAGTTCTTC.

CDR3 residues: CASSFGQGRETQYF. CDR3 coding DNA: TGCGCCAGCAGCTTTGGACAGGGTCGAGAGACCCAGTACTTC. The chain joins TRBV5-1 to TRBJ2-5, with 8 nucleotides matching TRBD1. The CDR3 loop spans 14 amino acids. CDR1 and CDR2 (germline): SGHRS, YFSETQ. The V and J ends lost 2 bases and 4 bases, in that order; junction bases with no gene match: 4.

This clone occurred a few times. This chain connects TRBV5-1 to TRBJ1-4, with 7 bases lining up with TRBD1. Losses at the gene ends were 0 bases for V and 3 bases for J; bases not matched to a gene: 11. The germline gives CDR1 SGHRS, CDR2 YFSETQ. This CDR3 comprises 18 residues. CDR3 in DNA: TGCGCCAGCAGCTTGGCCTATACAGGGGACTCCTCTAATGAAAAACTGTTTTTT. This sequence encodes CASSLAYTGDSSNEKLFF.

The chain recombines TRBV5-1 with TRBJ1-6; TRBD1 matches at 9 bases. Germline CDR1 SGHRS, CDR2 YFSETQ. Trimming cost V 1 base and J 9 bases; bases outside gene matches: 8. This CDR3 region has 16 residues. The CDR3 region has the DNA TGCGCCAGCAGCTTGAGCATCGGGACAGGGACTTCACCCCTCCACTTT. It encodes CASSLSIGTGTSPLHF. Drawing the rest from reference TRBV5-1 and TRBJ1-6, the complete variable domain is KAGVTQTPRYLIKTRGQQVTLSCSPISGHRSVSWYQQTPGQGLQFLFEYFSETQRNKGNFPGRFSGRQFSNSRSEMNVSTLELGDSALYLCASSLSIGTGTSPLHFGNGTRLTVT.

This sequence joins TRBV12-5 and TRBJ2-1; TRBD2 agrees at 8 bases. Losses at the gene ends were 5 bases for V and 11 bases for J; bases not matched to a gene: 11. CDR3 length: 14 amino acids. CDR1 is LGHNT, CDR2 FRNRAP, per germline. CDR3 amino acids: CASGTGTRAWKQFF. The CDR3 bases are TGTGCTAGTGGTACCGGGACTAGGGCTTGGAAGCAGTTCTTC.

This rearrangement joins TRBV28 to TRBJ1-2, with a possible D match to TRBD1 (5 bases). The CDR3 contains 15 residues. Looked up from germline, CDR1 is MDHEN and CDR2 is SYDVKM. V was trimmed by 2 bases and J by 2 bases, leaving 12 bases between them. CDR3 DNA sequence: TGTGCCAGCAGTTTAATGGCCGGGGGGAACTATGGCTACACCTTC. This gives the protein CASSLMAGGNYGYTF.

This clone was observed once. The J gene is TRBJ2-1, the V gene TRBV5-4; D gene unclear. The CDR3 runs to 18 residues. Germline V CDR1 and CDR2: SGHNT, YYREEE (reference sequence). V dropped 2 bases and J dropped 0 bases, with 18 bases sitting between them. DNA for the CDR3: TGTGCCAGCAGCTTTCCGGCCTCCTCACCGAGCTCCTACAATGAGCAGTTCTTC. This translates into CASSFPASSPSSYNEQFF.

J is TRBJ1-1 and V is TRBV5-1; D is unclear. The V gene's germline CDR1 is SGHRS and CDR2 YFSETQ. V was trimmed by 0 bases and J by 1 base, leaving 7 bases between them. The CDR3 spans 14 residues. The CDR3 region is CASSLETRNTEAFF. In DNA form, the CDR3 reads TGCGCCAGCAGCTTGGAAACACGGAACACTGAAGCTTTCTTT.

The chain has TRBV30 and TRBJ2-7; the D is unclear. Germline V gene lookup returns CDR1 GTSNPN and CDR2 SVGIG (reference sequence). V was shortened by 4 bases and J by 3 bases, with 10 bases between the two germline ends. CDR3 size: 12 residues. The CDR3 is CAWTKLGYEQYF. The CDR3 coding sequence is TGTGCCTGGACGAAATTGGGCTACGAGCAGTACTTC.

This clone was seen once. This chain links TRBV11-2 with TRBJ1-3; D ambiguous. CDR1 and CDR2 from the germline V gene are SGHAT and FQNNGV. This CDR3 region has 19 residues. Trimming stripped 2 bases from V and 0 bases from J, with 20 bases between. This chain's CDR3 is CASSLYIRRSLSSGNTIYF. The CDR3, as DNA: TGTGCCAGCAGCTTATATATCCGCCGGTCCTTATCCTCTGGAAACACCATATATTTT. Complete variable domain (other parts from reference TRBV11-2 and TRBJ1-3): EAGVAQSPRYKIIEKRQSVAFWCNPISGHATLYWYQQILGQGPKLLIQFQNNGVVDDSQLPKDRFSAERLKGVDSTLKIQPAKLEDSAVYLCASSLYIRRSLSSGNTIYFGEGSWLTVV.

The rearrangement joins TRBV19 to TRBJ2-2; D may be TRBD1 (6 bases). Germline V gene data show CDR1 as LNHDA and CDR2 as SQIVND (reference sequence). The CDR3 loop spans 14 amino acids. The germline V and J ends were trimmed by 4 bases and 3 bases, with 9 bases remaining between them. The CDR3 reads CASSRDIDTGELFF. CDR3 coding DNA: TGTGCCAGTAGTAGGGACATCGACACCGGGGAGCTGTTTTTT.

J is TRBJ2-1 and V is TRBV25-1; TRBD2 might be the D (5 bases). Germline CDR1 is MGHDK and CDR2 is SYGVNS. CDR3 size: 16 residues. V gave up 6 bases and J gave up 1 base, with 16 bases separating them. The DNA for the CDR3 is TGTGCCAGCAGATCCGACCGGGAAAAATCCTACAATGAGCAGTTCTTC. Translation gives CASRSDREKSYNEQFF.

The J gene is TRBJ2-7, the V gene TRBV6-2 or TRBV6-3; D is unresolved. V was shortened by 5 bases and J by 7 bases, with 18 bases between the two germline ends. CDR3 length equals 14 residues. Germline CDR1 MNHEY, CDR2 SVGEGT. The CDR3 nucleotides read TGTGCCAGCAGTAAAGGACCCACTTCGAGGGAGCAGTACTTC. Protein product: CASSKGPTSREQYF.

The genes are TRBV28 and TRBJ2-1; 10 bases are a match to TRBD2. Germline assignment: CDR1 MDHEN and CDR2 SYDVKM. V was clipped by 6 bases and J by 0 bases; unmatched bases: 14. This CDR3 region has 19 residues. CDR3 sequence: CASSGPAGGPRSSYNEQFF. The DNA for the CDR3 is TGTGCCAGCAGCGGGCCAGCGGGAGGGCCAAGGAGCTCCTACAATGAGCAGTTCTTC.

The chain carries TRBV5-1 and TRBJ2-7; 8 nucleotides agree with TRBD1. Looked up from germline, CDR1 is SGHRS and CDR2 is YFSETQ. V gave up 7 bases and J gave up 4 bases; unmatched junction bases: 10. The CDR3 runs to 14 residues. The CDR3 loop reads CASGRTGHEYEQYF. The DNA for the CDR3 is TGCGCCAGCGGCCGGACAGGGCACGAATACGAGCAGTACTTC.

Only a few counts were recorded for this clone. The chain recombines TRBV28 with TRBJ2-1; D may be TRBD2 (6 bases). Germline CDR1 is MDHEN and CDR2 is SYDVKM. This CDR3 contains 15 residues. The ends were cut back, 4 bases at V and 7 bases at J, with 17 bases in the middle. Here the CDR3 DNA reads TGTGCCAGCAGTTCGTTTCAGGGAGGAAGGAATGAGCAGTTCTTC. Its protein product is CASSSFQGGRNEQFF. Together with reference TRBV28 and TRBJ2-1, the CDR3 gives the full variable domain: DVKVTQSSRYLVKRTGEKVFLECVQDMDHENMFWYRQDPGLGLRLIYFSYDVKMKEKGDIPEGYSVSREKKERFSLILESASTNQTSMYLCASSSFQGGRNEQFFGPGTRLTVL.